Following are 4 T cell receptor beta chains from one sample sequenced in a study of radiation and T cells in renal cell carcinoma. Generated by immunoSEQ multiplex PCR, the TCRdb table keeps only in-frame clones and is missing some. The table records 100,000 to 150,000 clones, around 81% of them present only once. Described time point: blood 2 weeks post-SBRT. Regarding treatment: 15 Gy SBRT to primary tumor, nephrectomy 4 weeks later. This material consisted of blood, taken from a patient whose treatment included radiotherapy and nephrectomy. Receptors originate from a man aged 50-59 years with renal cell carcinoma.

This clone showed up just a few times. The rearrangement uses TRBV15 and TRBJ2-1; unclear D gene. The length of the CDR3 is 11 residues. Germline CDR1 LNHNV, CDR2 YYDKDF (reference sequence). V was pared by 8 bases and J by 8 bases, with 10 bases between. The CDR3 sequence: CATGIRDEQFF. The CDR3 DNA reads TGTGCCACCGGAATCCGAGATGAGCAGTTCTTC. Based on the CDR3 plus reference TRBV15 and TRBJ2-1, the full variable domain is DAMVIQNPRYQVTQFGKPVTLSCSQTLNHNVMYWYQQKSSQAPKLLFHYYDKDFNNEADTPDNFQSRRPNTSFCFLDIRSPGLGDTAMYLCATGIRDEQFFGPGTRLTVL.

The J gene is TRBJ2-4, the V gene TRBV2; D is unclear. The CDR3 has 14 residues. Germline assignment: CDR1 SNHLY and CDR2 FYNNEI. V shed 8 bases and J shed 7 bases, with 18 bases lying between them. Here the CDR3 reads CASEPQLRGNIQYF. CDR3 in DNA: TGTGCCAGCGAGCCCCAGCTACGTGGGAACATTCAGTACTTC. Filled out from reference TRBV2 and TRBJ2-4, the complete variable domain reads EPEVTQTPSHQVTQMGQEVILRCVPISNHLYFYWYRQILGQKVEFLVSFYNNEISEKSEIFDDQFSVERPDGSNFTLKIRSTKLEDSAMYFCASEPQLRGNIQYFGAGTRLSVL.

V usage is TRBV5-8 and J usage is TRBJ1-1; D remains ambiguous. The V end was cut by 2 bases, the J end by 6 bases, with 8 bases between. The germline gives CDR1 SGHTS, CDR2 YDEGEE. This CDR3 is 12 amino acids long. The chain's CDR3 is CASSFFEPEAFF. CDR3 sequence (DNA): TGTGCCAGCAGCTTTTTTGAGCCTGAAGCTTTCTTT.

The chain has TRBV5-1 and TRBJ1-4; D perhaps matches TRBD1 (6 bases). This CDR3 comprises 14 residues. The germline CDR1 and CDR2 sequences are SGHRS and YFSETQ. V was trimmed by 7 bases and J by 6 bases, leaving 16 bases between them. The CDR3 sequence: CASSEGGGDEKLFF. For the CDR3, the DNA is TGCGCCAGCTCCGAAGGAGGGGGGGATGAAAAACTGTTTTTT.